The T cell receptor beta chain described here comes from a study of shared clonotypes between healthy human individuals. Germline V gene data show CDR1 as MNHEY and CDR2 as SVGAGI. V gave up 2 bases and J gave up 0 bases, with 11 bases separating them. The CDR3 totals 16 residues. Generated by immunoSEQ multiplex PCR, the TCRdb table keeps only in-frame clones and is missing some. The sample holds approximately 980,000 clones, around three quarters seen once. The V and J genes are TRBV6-5 and TRBJ2-1; D perhaps matches TRBD2 (5 bases). The sample taken for sequencing was memory CD4+ T cells sorted from blood. Subset: CD45RA-negative fraction. The clonotype comes from a man aged 18 to 30 in good health. The CDR3 nucleotides are TGTGCCAGCAGTTACGATAGCGCACGCTCCTACAATGAGCAGTTCTTC. Translated, it gives CASSYDSARSYNEQFF.